This T cell receptor (beta chain) came from a study of T cells after posttransplantation cyclophosphamide. Looked up from germline, CDR1 is LNHDA and CDR2 is SQIVND (reference sequence). V trimming: 9 bases; J trimming: 4 bases; junction bases outside the gene matches: 5. This CDR3 has 14 amino acids. Methotrexate plus calcineurin inhibitor accompanied controls' myeloablative marrow transplants; sampling was 1 year later. This table comes from immunoSEQ multiplex PCR, and its TCRdb copy is limited to in-frame clones, with some not included. Found here are 21,000 or so clones, about 86% of them singletons; the top ten hold around 2.1%.

V and J are TRBV19 and TRBJ2-2; 10 nucleotides line up with TRBD2. This clonotype originated in a female patient between 30 and 39 years old who received an allogeneic stem cell transplant from an unrelated donor, was CMV-positive, and had acute and chronic GVHD. Some of the T cells may derive from the graft donor. The sample consisted of PBMCs, taken around 53 weeks after allogeneic stem cell transplant with calcineurin inhibitor and methotrexate. CDR3 amino acids: CASGAGGITGELFF. DNA for the CDR3: TGTGCCAGCGGAGCGGGGGGGATCACCGGGGAGCTGTTTTTT.